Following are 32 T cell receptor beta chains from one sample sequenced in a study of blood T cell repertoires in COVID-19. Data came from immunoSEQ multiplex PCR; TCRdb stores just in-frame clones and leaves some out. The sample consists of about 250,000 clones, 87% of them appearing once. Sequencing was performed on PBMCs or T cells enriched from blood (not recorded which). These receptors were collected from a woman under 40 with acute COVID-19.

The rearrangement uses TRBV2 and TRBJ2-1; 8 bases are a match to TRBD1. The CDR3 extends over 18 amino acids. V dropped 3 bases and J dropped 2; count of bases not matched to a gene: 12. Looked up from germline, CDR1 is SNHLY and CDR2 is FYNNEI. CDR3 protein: CASSDPRGLSMTYNEQFF. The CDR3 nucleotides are TGTGCCAGCAGTGATCCCAGGGGGCTATCGATGACCTACAATGAGCAGTTCTTC.

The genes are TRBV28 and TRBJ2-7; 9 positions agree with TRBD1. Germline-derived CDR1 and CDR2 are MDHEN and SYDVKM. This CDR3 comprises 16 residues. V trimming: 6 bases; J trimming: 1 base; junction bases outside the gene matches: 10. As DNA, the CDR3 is TGTGCCAGCAGACCGCCGGGACAGGGTGAGTCCTACGAGCAGTACTTC. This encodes CASRPPGQGESYEQYF.

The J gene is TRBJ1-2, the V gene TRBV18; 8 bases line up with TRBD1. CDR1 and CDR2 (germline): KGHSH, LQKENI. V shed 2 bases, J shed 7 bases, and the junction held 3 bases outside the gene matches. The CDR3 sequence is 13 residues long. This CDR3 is CASSPSTGVGYTF. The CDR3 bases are TGTGCCAGCTCACCATCGACAGGGGTTGGCTACACCTTC.

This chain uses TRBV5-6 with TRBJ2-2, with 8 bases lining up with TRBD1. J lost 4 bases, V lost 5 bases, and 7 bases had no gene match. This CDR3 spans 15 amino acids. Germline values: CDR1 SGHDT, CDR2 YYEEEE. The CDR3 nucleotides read TGTGCCAGCAGAATCGGACAGGGTGGCACCGGGGAGCTGTTTTTT. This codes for CASRIGQGGTGELFF.

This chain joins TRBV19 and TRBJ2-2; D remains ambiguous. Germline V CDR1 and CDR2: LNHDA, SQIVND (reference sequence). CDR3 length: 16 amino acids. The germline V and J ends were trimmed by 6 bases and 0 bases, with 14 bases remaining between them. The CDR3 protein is CASSPPGVTNTGELFF. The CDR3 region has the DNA TGTGCCAGTAGCCCCCCCGGTGTCACGAACACCGGGGAGCTGTTTTTT.

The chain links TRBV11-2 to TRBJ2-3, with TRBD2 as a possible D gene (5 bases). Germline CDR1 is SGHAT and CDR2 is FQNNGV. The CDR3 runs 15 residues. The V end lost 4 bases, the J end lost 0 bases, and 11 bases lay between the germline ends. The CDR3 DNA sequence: TGTGCCAGCAGCTCCAGAGAGGGCAGCACAGATACGCAGTATTTT. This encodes CASSSREGSTDTQYF.

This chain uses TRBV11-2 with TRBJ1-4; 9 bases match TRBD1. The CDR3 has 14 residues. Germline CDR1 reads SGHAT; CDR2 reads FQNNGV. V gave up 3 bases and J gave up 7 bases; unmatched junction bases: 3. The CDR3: CASSFGTGFEKLFF. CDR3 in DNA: TGTGCCAGCAGCTTTGGGACAGGGTTTGAAAAACTGTTTTTT.

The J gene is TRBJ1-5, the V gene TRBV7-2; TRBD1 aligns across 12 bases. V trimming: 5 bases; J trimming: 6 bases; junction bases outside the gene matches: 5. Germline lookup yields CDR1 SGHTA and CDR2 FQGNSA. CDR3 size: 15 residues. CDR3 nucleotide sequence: TGTGCCAGCAGCGGGGGACAGGGGGCTTTTCAGCCCCAGCATTTT. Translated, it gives CASSGGQGAFQPQHF.

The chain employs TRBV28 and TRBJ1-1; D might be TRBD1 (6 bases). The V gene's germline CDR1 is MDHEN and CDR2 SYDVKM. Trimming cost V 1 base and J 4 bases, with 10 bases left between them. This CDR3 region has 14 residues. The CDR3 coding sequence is TGTGCCAGCAGTTTATTGCCAGGGGCCACTGAAGCTTTCTTT. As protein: CASSLLPGATEAFF.

CDR3 nucleotides: TGCGCCAGCAGCTTCGGGACAGGAGGTGAAAAACTGTTTTTT. Amino acid sequence: CASSFGTGGEKLFF. This chain connects TRBV5-1 to TRBJ1-4; 8 positions agree with TRBD1. Germline values: CDR1 SGHRS, CDR2 YFSETQ. The CDR3 covers 14 residues. The junction had 4 bases not matched to a gene; V was cut back by 2 bases and J by 7 bases. The complete variable domain, with remaining parts taken from reference TRBV5-1 and TRBJ1-4, reads KAGVTQTPRYLIKTRGQQVTLSCSPISGHRSVSWYQQTPGQGLQFLFEYFSETQRNKGNFPGRFSGRQFSNSRSEMNVSTLELGDSALYLCASSFGTGGEKLFFGSGTQLSVL.

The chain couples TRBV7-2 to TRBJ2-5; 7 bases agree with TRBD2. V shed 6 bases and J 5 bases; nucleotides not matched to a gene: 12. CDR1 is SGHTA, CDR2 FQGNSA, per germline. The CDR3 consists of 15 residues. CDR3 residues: CASRPLGRAWETQYF. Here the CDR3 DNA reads TGTGCCAGCAGGCCCCTGGGGAGGGCCTGGGAGACCCAGTACTTC. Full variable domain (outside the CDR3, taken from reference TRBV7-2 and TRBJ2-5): GAGVSQSPSNKVTEKGKDVELRCDPISGHTALYWYRQSLGQGLEFLIYFQGNSAPDKSGLPSDRFSAERTGGSVSTLTIQRTQQEDSAVYLCASRPLGRAWETQYFGPGTRLLVL.

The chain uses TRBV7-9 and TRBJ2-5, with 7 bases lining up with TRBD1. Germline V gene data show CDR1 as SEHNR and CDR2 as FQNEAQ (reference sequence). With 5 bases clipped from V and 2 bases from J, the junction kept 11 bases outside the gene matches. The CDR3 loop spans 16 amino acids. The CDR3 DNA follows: TGTGCCAGCAGCCACCGCGATGGGACAGCGCAAGAGACCCAGTACTTC. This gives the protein CASSHRDGTAQETQYF.

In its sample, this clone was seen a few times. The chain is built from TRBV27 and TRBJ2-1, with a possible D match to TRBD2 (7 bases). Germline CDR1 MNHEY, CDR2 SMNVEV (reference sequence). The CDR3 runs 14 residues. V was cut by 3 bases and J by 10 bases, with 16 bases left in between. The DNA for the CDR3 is TGTGCCAGCAGTTTTCCGGGGGGCGTCCACGAGCAGTTCTTC. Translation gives CASSFPGGVHEQFF.

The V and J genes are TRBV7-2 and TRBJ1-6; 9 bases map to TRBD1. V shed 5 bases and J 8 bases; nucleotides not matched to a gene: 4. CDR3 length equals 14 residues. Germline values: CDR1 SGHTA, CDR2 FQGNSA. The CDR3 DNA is TGTGCCAGCAGCCTCACAGGGGGCTATTCACCCCTCCACTTT. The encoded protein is CASSLTGGYSPLHF.

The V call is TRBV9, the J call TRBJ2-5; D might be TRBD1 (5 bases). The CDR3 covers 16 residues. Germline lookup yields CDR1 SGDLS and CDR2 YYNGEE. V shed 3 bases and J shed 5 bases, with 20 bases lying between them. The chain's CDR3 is CASSGTRDRNWETQYF. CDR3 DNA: TGTGCCAGCAGCGGAACTCGAGACAGAAATTGGGAGACCCAGTACTTC.

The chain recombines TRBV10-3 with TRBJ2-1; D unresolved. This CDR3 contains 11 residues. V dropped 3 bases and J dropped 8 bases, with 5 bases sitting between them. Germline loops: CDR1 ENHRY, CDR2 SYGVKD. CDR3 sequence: CAISDRDEQFF. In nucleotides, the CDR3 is TGTGCCATCAGTGATCGCGATGAGCAGTTCTTC.

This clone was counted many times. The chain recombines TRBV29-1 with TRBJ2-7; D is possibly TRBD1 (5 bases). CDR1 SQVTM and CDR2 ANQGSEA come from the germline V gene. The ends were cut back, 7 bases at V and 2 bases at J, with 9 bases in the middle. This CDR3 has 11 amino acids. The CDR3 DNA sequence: TGCAGCGCCGGACACCCCTACGAGCAGTACTTC. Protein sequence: CSAGHPYEQYF.

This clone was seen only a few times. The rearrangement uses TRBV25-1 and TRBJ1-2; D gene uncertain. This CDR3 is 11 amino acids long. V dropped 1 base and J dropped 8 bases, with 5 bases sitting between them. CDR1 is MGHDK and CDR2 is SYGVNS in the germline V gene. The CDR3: CASSEFEGYTF. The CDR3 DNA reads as TGTGCCAGCAGTGAATTCGAGGGCTACACCTTC.

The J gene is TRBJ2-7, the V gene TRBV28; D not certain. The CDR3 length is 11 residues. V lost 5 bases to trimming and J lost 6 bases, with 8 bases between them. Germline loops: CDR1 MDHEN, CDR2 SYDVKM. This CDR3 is CASSQLGEQYF. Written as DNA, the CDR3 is TGTGCCAGCAGTCAACTCGGCGAGCAGTACTTC.

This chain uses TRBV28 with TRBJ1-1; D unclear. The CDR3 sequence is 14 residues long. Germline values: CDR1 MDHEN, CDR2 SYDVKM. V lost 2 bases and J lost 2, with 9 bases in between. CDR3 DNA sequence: TGTGCCAGCAGTTTAGGGCCGGATAACACTGAAGCTTTCTTT. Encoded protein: CASSLGPDNTEAFF.

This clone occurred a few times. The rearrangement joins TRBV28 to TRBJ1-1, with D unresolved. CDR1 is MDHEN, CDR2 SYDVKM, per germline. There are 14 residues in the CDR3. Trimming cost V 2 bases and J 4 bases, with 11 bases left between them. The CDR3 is CASSLGRWSTEAFF. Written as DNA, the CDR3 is TGTGCCAGCAGTTTAGGGAGGTGGAGCACTGAAGCTTTCTTT.

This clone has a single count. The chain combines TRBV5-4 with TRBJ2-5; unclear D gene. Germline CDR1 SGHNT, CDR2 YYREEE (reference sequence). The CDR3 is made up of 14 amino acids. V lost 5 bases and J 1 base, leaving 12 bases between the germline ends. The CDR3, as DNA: TGTGCCAGCAGTATCCTTGGGCGCCAAGAGACCCAGTACTTC. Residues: CASSILGRQETQYF.

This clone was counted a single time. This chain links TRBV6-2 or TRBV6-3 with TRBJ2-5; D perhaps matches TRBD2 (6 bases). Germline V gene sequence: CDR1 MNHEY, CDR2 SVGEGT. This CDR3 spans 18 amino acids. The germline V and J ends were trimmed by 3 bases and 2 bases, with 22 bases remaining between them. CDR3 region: CASSYQGGTIGKQETQYF. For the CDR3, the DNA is TGTGCCAGCAGTTATCAAGGAGGGACCATCGGTAAACAAGAGACCCAGTACTTC.

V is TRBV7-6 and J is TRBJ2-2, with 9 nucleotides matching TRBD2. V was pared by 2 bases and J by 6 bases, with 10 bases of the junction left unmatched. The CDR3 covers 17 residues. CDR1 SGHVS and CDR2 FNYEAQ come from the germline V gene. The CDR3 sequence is CASSLRAATSGSGELFF. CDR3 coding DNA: TGTGCCAGCAGCTTACGGGCCGCGACTAGCGGTTCCGGGGAGCTGTTTTTT.

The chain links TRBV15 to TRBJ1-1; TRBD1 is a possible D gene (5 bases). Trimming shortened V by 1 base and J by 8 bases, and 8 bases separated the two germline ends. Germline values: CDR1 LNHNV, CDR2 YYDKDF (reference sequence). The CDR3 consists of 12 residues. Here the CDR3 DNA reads TGTGCCACCAGCAGAGGCAGGGTGGAAGCTTTCTTT. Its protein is CATSRGRVEAFF.

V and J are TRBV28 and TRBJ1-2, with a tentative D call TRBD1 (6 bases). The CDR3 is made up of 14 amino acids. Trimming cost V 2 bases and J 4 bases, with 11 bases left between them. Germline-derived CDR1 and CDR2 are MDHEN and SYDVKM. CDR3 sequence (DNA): TGTGCCAGCAGTTTAAGGGGGTGGGGCTATGGCTACACCTTC. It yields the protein CASSLRGWGYGYTF.

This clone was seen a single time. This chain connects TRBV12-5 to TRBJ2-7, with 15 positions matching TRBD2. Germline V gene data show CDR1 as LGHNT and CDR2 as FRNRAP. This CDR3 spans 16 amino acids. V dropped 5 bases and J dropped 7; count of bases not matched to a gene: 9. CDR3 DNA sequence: TGTGCTAGTGGTCGACCACTGGGACTAGCGGGAGGTGAGCAGTACTTC. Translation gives CASGRPLGLAGGEQYF. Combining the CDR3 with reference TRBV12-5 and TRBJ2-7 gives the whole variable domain DARVTQTPRHKVTEMGQEVTMRCQPILGHNTVFWYRQTMMQGLELLAYFRNRAPLDDSGMPKDRFSAEMPDATLATLKIQPSEPRDSAVYFCASGRPLGLAGGEQYFGPGTRLTVT.

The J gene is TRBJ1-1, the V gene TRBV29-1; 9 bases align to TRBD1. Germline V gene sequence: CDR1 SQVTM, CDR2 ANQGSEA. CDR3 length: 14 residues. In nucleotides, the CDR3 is TGCATCGTGCTCGGACCGGGACAGGGAACTGAAGCTTTCTTT. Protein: CIVLGPGQGTEAFF.

CDR3 coding DNA: TGTGCCAGCAAAGGGGCGTCCTACAATGAGCAGTTCTTC. Translation gives CASKGASYNEQFF. This chain connects TRBV21-1 to TRBJ2-1; TRBD1, the table's D call, lacks a check against the DNA. TRBV21-1 is a recognized pseudogene. The CDR3 length is 13 residues.

CDR3 DNA sequence: TGTGCCAGCAGCTTAGAGGGCAGGGGGGTCAATCAGCCCCAGCATTTT. Translation gives CASSLEGRGVNQPQHF. The rearrangement joins TRBV7-2 to TRBJ1-5, with TRBD1 identical over 7 bases. The germline V gene has CDR1 SGHTA and CDR2 FQGNSA. V gave up 1 base and J gave up 3 bases; unmatched junction bases: 6. The CDR3 extends over 16 amino acids.

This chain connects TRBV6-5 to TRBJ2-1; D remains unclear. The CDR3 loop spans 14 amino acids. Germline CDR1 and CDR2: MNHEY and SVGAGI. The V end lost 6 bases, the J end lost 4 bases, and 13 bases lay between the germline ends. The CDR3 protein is CASSLNPRYNEQFF. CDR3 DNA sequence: TGTGCCAGCAGCCTAAACCCCCGTTACAATGAGCAGTTCTTC.

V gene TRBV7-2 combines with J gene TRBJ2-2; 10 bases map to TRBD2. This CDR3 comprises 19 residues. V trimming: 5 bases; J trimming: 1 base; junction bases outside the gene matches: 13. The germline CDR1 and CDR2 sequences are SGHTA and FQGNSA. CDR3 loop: CASSLRLLAGDLNTGELFF. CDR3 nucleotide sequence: TGTGCCAGCAGCCTCCGACTGCTAGCGGGGGACCTGAACACCGGGGAGCTGTTTTTT.